Following are 26 T cell receptor beta chains from one sample sequenced in a study of T cell responses to AZD1222 COVID-19 vaccine (dated by TCRdb to about 2021). The label giving this sample's time point can be read as: baseline before first vaccination. The library was produced with the immunoSEQ multiplex PCR assay. Drawn from immuneACCESS, this table holds only the in-frame rearrangements with V and J called that TCRdb kept. Clones are partly lost; checked studies trace under half to an unresolved V gene and leave the rest unexplained. This sample is represented by some 160,000 clones; roughly 93% of them were singletons. The biggest ten clones account for over 0.7% of the sample. The sample consisted of peripheral blood, taken on day 0 of AZD1222 vaccination. The receptor source for this set is an adult in good health.

With regard to this clone: Relative to the germline gene, one junction end is altered; a read error may explain this. This chain connects TRBV7-8 to TRBJ2-1; 11 bases are shared with TRBD2. The CDR3 consists of 18 residues. The V gene's germline CDR1 is SGHVS and CDR2 FQNEAQ. CDR3 protein: CASTLGLAGGHFDYEQFF. In nucleotides, the CDR3 is TGTGCCAGCACCTTAGGCCTAGCGGGGGGCCACTTTGACTATGAGCAGTTCTTC.

The V gene is TRBV6-4, the J gene TRBJ2-2, with a weak D call TRBD1 (6 bases). CDR1 is MRHNA and CDR2 is SNTAGT in the germline V gene. The V and J ends lost 9 bases and 7 bases respectively, with 27 bases between them. The CDR3 has 17 residues. The CDR3 DNA reads TGTGCCAGGATCGGACAGCCCAGTCCTGCCGGGGACGGGGAGCTGTTTTTT. Encoded protein: CARIGQPSPAGDGELFF.

The chain joins TRBV5-1 to TRBJ1-1; a weak D match, TRBD1 (5 bases). V gave up 0 bases and J gave up 5 bases, with 11 bases separating them. Germline V CDR1 and CDR2: SGHRS, YFSETQ. The CDR3 is made up of 14 amino acids. The CDR3 region has the DNA TGCGCCAGCAGCTTGGACGGGGGAGGGACTGAAGCTTTCTTT. Translated, it gives CASSLDGGGTEAFF.

This clone was recorded once. The chain carries TRBV7-2 and TRBJ2-1; D remains unclear. V was pared by 6 bases and J by 1 base, with 10 bases between. This CDR3 has 14 amino acids. Germline CDR1 and CDR2: SGHTA and FQGNSA. CDR3 loop: CASRSGGSYNEQFF. In nucleotides, the CDR3 is TGTGCCAGCAGGTCCGGTGGGTCCTACAATGAGCAGTTCTTC.

The genes are TRBV7-9 and TRBJ1-3; D remains ambiguous. This CDR3 spans 13 amino acids. The germline V gene has CDR1 SEHNR and CDR2 FQNEAQ (reference sequence). Trimming took 5 bases from V and 2 from J, leaving 7 bases between them. CDR3 loop: CASSPITGNTIYF. CDR3 DNA sequence: TGTGCCAGCAGCCCAATTACTGGAAACACCATATATTTT.

V and J are TRBV4-1 and TRBJ2-7, with no clear D. The CDR3 loop spans 16 amino acids. In germline, CDR1 is MGHRA, CDR2 YSYEKL. Trimming stripped 0 bases from V and 0 bases from J, with 12 bases between. CDR3: CASSQDGLTSSYEQYF. DNA for the CDR3: TGCGCCAGCAGCCAAGATGGATTGACGAGCTCCTACGAGCAGTACTTC.

The genes are TRBV3-1 (or the pseudogene TRBV3-2) and TRBJ2-3, with 8 nucleotides matching TRBD1. V trimming: 6 bases; J trimming: 3 bases; junction bases outside the gene matches: 5. CDR3 size: 14 residues. The germline V gene encodes CDR1 LGHDT and CDR2 YNNKEL (reference sequence). The CDR3, as DNA: TGTGCCAGCAGTCCCAGGGGGCAGACAGATACGCAGTATTTT. This translates into CASSPRGQTDTQYF.

This sequence joins TRBV4-1 and TRBJ1-1, with a tentative D call TRBD1 (5 bases). From germline, CDR1 is MGHRA and CDR2 YSYEKL. The CDR3 contains 15 residues. Trimming cost V 0 bases and J 1 base, with 9 bases left between them. In DNA form, the CDR3 reads TGCGCCAGCAGCCAAGATGGGGCAGGGAACACTGAAGCTTTCTTT. This sequence encodes CASSQDGAGNTEAFF.

The chain has TRBV12-3 or TRBV12-4 and TRBJ2-3; D is unresolved. CDR3 length: 12 residues. Between the trimmed V and J ends, which lost 3 bases and 5 bases, there was a span of 6 bases. This CDR3 reads CASSLSVDTQYF. As DNA, the CDR3 is TGTGCCAGCAGTTTGTCTGTAGATACGCAGTATTTT.

This sequence joins TRBV3-1 (or the pseudogene TRBV3-2) and TRBJ2-7, with 8 positions matching TRBD1. The CDR3 runs to 16 residues. Trimming at V came to 0 bases and at J to 4 bases, leaving 8 bases not matched to a gene. The germline V gene encodes CDR1 LGHDT and CDR2 YNNKEL (reference sequence). In DNA, the CDR3 is TGTGCCAGCAGCCAAGAAGGGCAGGGGGCTAGGTACGAGCAGTACTTC. Translated: CASSQEGQGARYEQYF.

The J gene is TRBJ1-5, the V gene TRBV18, with no clear D. The CDR3 sequence is 13 residues long. Germline V gene sequence: CDR1 KGHSH, CDR2 LQKENI. Trimming removed 3 bases at V and 7 bases at J, with 10 bases between. The CDR3 protein is CASSPPIGQPQHF. CDR3 coding DNA: TGTGCCAGCTCACCGCCCATTGGGCAGCCCCAGCATTTT.

The chain recombines TRBV28 with TRBJ1-5; possible D gene TRBD1, 6 bases. The CDR3 is made up of 12 amino acids. Per germline, CDR1 MDHEN and CDR2 SYDVKM. With 10 bases removed from V and 5 bases from J, the gap between germline ends came to 12 bases. CDR3 region: CATRDTHQPQHF. CDR3 nucleotide sequence: TGTGCCACCAGGGACACCCATCAGCCCCAGCATTTT.

The rearrangement joins TRBV4-2 to TRBJ2-5; 8 nucleotides agree with TRBD1. Germline CDR1 reads LGHNA; CDR2 reads YNFKEQ. V was clipped by 0 bases and J by 5 bases; unmatched bases: 8. The CDR3 totals 16 residues. Written as DNA, the CDR3 is TGTGCCAGCAGCCAAGATCCTGGACAGGGCGGCGAGACCCAGTACTTC. Translation gives CASSQDPGQGGETQYF.

This chain connects TRBV5-4 to TRBJ2-4; possible D gene TRBD2, 5 bases. Trimming shortened V by 2 bases and J by 0 bases, and 9 bases separated the two germline ends. This CDR3 has 15 residues. Germline loops: CDR1 SGHNT, CDR2 YYREEE (reference sequence). CDR3: CASSFSRVAKNIQYF. CDR3 bases: TGTGCCAGCAGCTTCTCGAGGGTAGCCAAAAACATTCAGTACTTC.

The chain has TRBV15 and TRBJ2-1; TRBD1 matches 11 bases. J gave up 6 bases and V 2 bases, and 6 bases lay outside the gene matches. CDR1 LNHNV and CDR2 YYDKDF come from the germline V gene (reference sequence). CDR3 length: 16 residues. The DNA of the CDR3 is TGTGCCACCAGCAGACCCCGGGACAGGGGGTCCAATGAGCAGTTCTTC. This encodes CATSRPRDRGSNEQFF.

The chain employs TRBV19 and TRBJ1-2; no clear D gene. Trimming cost V 4 bases and J 1 base, with 10 bases left between them. Germline V gene sequence: CDR1 LNHDA, CDR2 SQIVND (reference sequence). CDR3 length equals 14 residues. CDR3 region: CASSRFGFNYGYTF. The CDR3 DNA follows: TGTGCCAGTAGTAGATTCGGTTTTAACTATGGCTACACCTTC.

The CDR3 DNA is TGTGCCAGCAGCTCTAAGAGCGCACAAGAGACCCAGTACTTC. Translating gives CASSSKSAQETQYF. This chain uses TRBV5-4 with TRBJ2-5, with D uncertain. V was cut by 3 bases and J by 2 bases, with 11 bases left in between. The CDR3 is 14 residues long. The germline V gene has CDR1 SGHNT and CDR2 YYREEE (reference sequence).

The rearrangement links TRBV5-4 to TRBJ2-6; D ambiguous. Germline CDR1 and CDR2: SGHNT and YYREEE (reference sequence). The CDR3 loop spans 15 amino acids. V lost 0 bases and J 0 bases, leaving 4 bases between the germline ends. The CDR3 protein is CASSLDSSGANVLTF. CDR3 nucleotides: TGTGCCAGCAGCTTGGACTCCTCTGGGGCCAACGTCCTGACTTTC.

CDR3 loop: CASSTGTATFQETQYF. CDR3 nucleotide sequence: TGTGCCAGTAGTACGGGGACAGCGACCTTCCAAGAGACCCAGTACTTC. The chain joins TRBV19 to TRBJ2-5, with 7 bases that match TRBD1. Germline CDR1 reads LNHDA; CDR2 reads SQIVND (reference sequence). V gave up 4 bases and J gave up 1 base; unmatched junction bases: 9. This CDR3 is 16 amino acids long.

The genes are TRBV23-1 and TRBJ2-5; D remains ambiguous. TRBV23-1 is noted as an ORF with a role that remains uncertain. The V end lost 6 bases, the J end lost 0 bases, and 14 bases lay between the germline ends. This CDR3 has 15 residues. Here the CDR3 reads CASSWAPAYQETQYF. In nucleotides, the CDR3 is TGCGCCAGCAGCTGGGCTCCCGCATACCAAGAGACCCAGTACTTC.

The genes are TRBV24-1 and TRBJ1-3; D may be TRBD1 (5 bases). The CDR3 runs 13 residues. The ends were cut back, 6 bases at V and 6 bases at J, with 11 bases in the middle. The germline gives CDR1 KGHDR, CDR2 SFDVKD. CDR3 amino acids: CATSSRGENTIYF. The DNA of the CDR3 is TGTGCCACCAGTTCCCGAGGGGAAAACACCATATATTTT.

The chain couples TRBV30 to TRBJ2-6; TRBD1 matches at 7 bases. CDR3 length equals 15 residues. V lost 1 base to trimming and J lost 0 bases; unmatched junction nucleotides: 0. Germline V gene sequence: CDR1 GTSNPN, CDR2 SVGIG (reference sequence). The CDR3 DNA reads as TGTGCCTGGAGTGAGGGGGCCTCTGGGGCCAACGTCCTGACTTTC. Translation gives CAWSEGASGANVLTF.

V usage is TRBV6-6 and J usage is TRBJ2-7; TRBD1 matches at 12 bases. V dropped 4 bases and J dropped 7; count of bases not matched to a gene: 11. The CDR3 consists of 16 residues. The germline gives CDR1 MNHNY, CDR2 SVGAGI (reference sequence). The CDR3 DNA sequence: TGTGCCAGCAGTTTCCAGCCGGGACAGGGGGCGAAGGAGCAGTACTTC. It codes for CASSFQPGQGAKEQYF.

This clone was seen just once. The chain is built from TRBV18 and TRBJ1-3; D unresolved. Germline V CDR1 and CDR2: KGHSH, LQKENI. This CDR3 spans 14 amino acids. With 3 bases removed from V and 4 bases from J, the gap between germline ends came to 10 bases. The CDR3 sequence: CASSPQAEGNTIYF. In DNA, the CDR3 is TGTGCCAGCTCACCTCAGGCTGAGGGAAACACCATATATTTT.

The chain carries TRBV12-3 or TRBV12-4 and TRBJ1-2; D not certain. V was cut by 5 bases and J by 5 bases, with 6 bases left in between. The CDR3 contains 11 residues. The CDR3 region has the DNA TGTGCCAGCAGTCCGGGGTATGGCTACACCTTC. It codes for CASSPGYGYTF.

This chain links TRBV28 with TRBJ2-4; D ambiguous. Germline V lookup: CDR1 MDHEN, CDR2 SYDVKM. There are 14 residues in the CDR3. V lost 5 bases, J lost 2 bases, and 10 bases lay in between. In nucleotides, the CDR3 is TGTGCCAGCAGTCGAGGAATCTCCAAAAACATTCAGTACTTC. Translating it yields CASSRGISKNIQYF.